Listed below are T cell receptor beta chains from one sample, sequenced in a study of post-analysis software for immune sequencing data. TCRdb called the PCR reads again in MiXCR, with one record for every CDR3 protein. The sample lists approximately 400,000 distinct CDR3 sequences, roughly 36% occurring once. Input material: blood. The receptors here all came from a girl aged 5-17 years with multiple sclerosis. Both conserved end residues are trimmed from each CDR3. Fields, in order: V gene, CDR3 protein.

V gene: TRBV18
CDR3 protein: ASSDRQGARDSPLH

V gene: TRBV12-3/TRBV12-4
CDR3 protein: ASNPRDSQETQY

V gene: TRBV4-1
CDR3 protein: ASSRVGEPETQY

V gene: TRBV6-6
CDR3 protein: ASSPLQGDYSYEQY

V gene: TRBV13
CDR3 protein: ASSLGPAGGQNEQF

V gene: TRBV12-3/TRBV12-4
CDR3 protein: ASSPPQAGRIYEQY

V gene: TRBV20-1
CDR3 protein: SARRGINSPLH

V gene: TRBV6-5
CDR3 protein: ASSPQWAYEQY

V gene: TRBV12-3/TRBV12-4
CDR3 protein: ASSFANSQY

V gene: TRBV7-9
CDR3 protein: ASSSYGDYTGELF

V gene: TRBV27
CDR3 protein: ASRQQNIQY

V gene: TRBV5-1
CDR3 protein: ASSFEDTQY

V gene: TRBV28
CDR3 protein: ASRAFGGPSYNEQF

V gene: TRBV7-9
CDR3 protein: ASSLPGLLLSSYT

V gene: TRBV20-1
CDR3 protein: SAHGTSEDNEQF

V gene: TRBV5-1
CDR3 protein: ASSYGLADLQETQY

V gene: TRBV4-3
CDR3 protein: ASSQLGRIYGYT

V gene: TRBV30
CDR3 protein: AWGGAGQPQH

V gene: TRBV5-1
CDR3 protein: ASSLVNVGDEQF

V gene: TRBV12-5
CDR3 protein: ASGLVQGRNSPLH

V gene: TRBV2
CDR3 protein: ASRQGSYNEQF

V gene: TRBV11-2
CDR3 protein: ASSLSAGNQETQY

V gene: TRBV5-1
CDR3 protein: ASSFSEGADGYT

V gene: TRBV4-3
CDR3 protein: ASSQASSQETQY

V gene: TRBV6-5
CDR3 protein: ASSPQGYSAPLH

V gene: TRBV6-5
CDR3 protein: ASRRGAGYEQY

V gene: TRBV12-3/TRBV12-4
CDR3 protein: ASSSGWSSYNEQF

V gene: TRBV5-5
CDR3 protein: ASSLPAKETQY

V gene: TRBV7-9
CDR3 protein: ASNLPRAGRDEQF

V gene: TRBV27
CDR3 protein: ASQGASDYGYT

V gene: TRBV3-1
CDR3 protein: ASSQTLGTGVQESGANVLT

V gene: TRBV5-1
CDR3 protein: ASSLAEAGGTDTQY

V gene: TRBV13
CDR3 protein: ASSLGRGASSYNEQF

V gene: TRBV12-3/TRBV12-4
CDR3 protein: ASSFSGVEQY

V gene: TRBV7-2
CDR3 protein: ASSADRCHEQF

V gene: TRBV6-2/TRBV6-3
CDR3 protein: ASSSRGVLAF

V gene: TRBV29-1
CDR3 protein: SVEEGWSTDTQY

V gene: TRBV7-2
CDR3 protein: ASSPRDFNQPQH

V gene: TRBV5-1
CDR3 protein: ASSLVPGGYEQY

V gene: TRBV12-3/TRBV12-4
CDR3 protein: ASSLRDTTYNEQF

V gene: TRBV11-2
CDR3 protein: ASSPIKWANTYEQY

V gene: TRBV5-6
CDR3 protein: ASSLVGTGGREQY

V gene: TRBV7-2
CDR3 protein: ASSFPIGGTGGGQETQY

V gene: TRBV27
CDR3 protein: ASSGTYNQPQH

V gene: TRBV12-3/TRBV12-4
CDR3 protein: ASSPASSYEQY

V gene: TRBV7-9
CDR3 protein: ATRTDYEQY

V gene: TRBV5-1
CDR3 protein: ASSVTGAETQY

V gene: TRBV6-1
CDR3 protein: ANRQGSEAF

V gene: TRBV4-3
CDR3 protein: ASSQVTGNYEQY

V gene: TRBV20-1
CDR3 protein: SAEEYVAYGYT

V gene: TRBV29-1
CDR3 protein: SVEGGEGKTDTQY

V gene: TRBV4-2
CDR3 protein: ASSQGIPLGYEQY

V gene: TRBV20-1
CDR3 protein: SARPQGRETQY

V gene: TRBV7-9
CDR3 protein: ASSNTLAKNIQY

V gene: TRBV25-1
CDR3 protein: ASSDPVGSKRTDTQY